These 25 T cell receptor beta chains originate from one sample sequenced in a study of shared clonotypes between healthy human individuals. Clones were sequenced by immunoSEQ multiplex PCR, and TCRdb holds only the in-frame ones, with some missing. The table includes over 2 million clones, roughly 95% detected once. The sample consisted of naive CD4+ T cells sorted from blood. The subset: CD45RA+ positively selected. The receptor set was obtained from a man aged 18 to 35 in good health.

The chain is built from TRBV2 and TRBJ2-7; D may be TRBD1 or TRBD2 (5 bases each). The germline V gene encodes CDR1 SNHLY and CDR2 FYNNEI. This CDR3 contains 14 residues. With 5 bases removed from V and 0 bases from J, the gap between germline ends came to 11 bases. The CDR3 DNA follows: TGTGCCAGCAGTACCGGGACGAGCTCCTACGAGCAGTACTTC. Translation: CASSTGTSSYEQYF.

This chain uses TRBV7-8 with TRBJ1-5, with 10 bases aligning to TRBD1. V lost 0 bases and J lost 7; bases outside the gene matches: 3. CDR3 size: 15 residues. Germline CDR1 reads SGHVS; CDR2 reads FQNEAQ. The CDR3 DNA sequence: TGTGCCAGCAGCTTAGCGGGGACAGGGGAACAGCCCCAGCATTTT. Its protein is CASSLAGTGEQPQHF.

This chain uses TRBV7-9 with TRBJ1-1, with a tentative D call TRBD1 (6 bases). The CDR3 consists of 13 residues. From germline, CDR1 is SEHNR and CDR2 FQNEAQ (reference sequence). V dropped 5 bases and J dropped 6 bases, with 13 bases sitting between them. CDR3 DNA: TGTGCCAGCAGCGTTAGGGGGGTCTCTGAAGCTTTCTTT. Translation gives CASSVRGVSEAFF.

J is TRBJ1-1 and V is TRBV2; 8 nucleotides line up with TRBD1. V lost 5 bases to trimming and J lost 3 bases; unmatched junction nucleotides: 5. This CDR3 contains 14 residues. Germline CDR1 reads SNHLY; CDR2 reads FYNNEI. CDR3 residues: CASSILQGDTEAFF. In DNA, the CDR3 is TGTGCCAGCAGTATTTTACAGGGGGACACTGAAGCTTTCTTT.

The rearrangement links TRBV6-4 to TRBJ2-2; a possible D gene is TRBD1 (6 bases). The CDR3 is made up of 14 amino acids. CDR1 is MRHNA and CDR2 is SNTAGT in the germline V gene. V was shortened by 3 bases and J by 5 bases, with 10 bases between the two germline ends. CDR3 sequence: CASSEQGQTGELFF. The CDR3 DNA reads TGTGCCAGCAGTGAGCAGGGGCAAACCGGGGAGCTGTTTTTT.

This clone appeared a single time. The chain carries TRBV28 and TRBJ2-3; TRBD2 aligns across 15 bases. Germline CDR1 MDHEN, CDR2 SYDVKM. CDR3 length: 17 residues. Trimming removed 6 bases from V and 2 bases from J; junction bases left unmatched: 6. Written as DNA, the CDR3 is TGTGCCAGCAGCTCGGGACTAGCGGGAGGAACCACAGATACGCAGTATTTT. Its translation is CASSSGLAGGTTDTQYF.

The chain uses TRBV14 and TRBJ1-1; D gene uncertain. Trimming removed 3 bases from V and 3 bases from J, with 14 bases in between. CDR1 is SGHDN, CDR2 FVKESK, per germline. The CDR3 length is 15 residues. CDR3 region: CASSHLLFEDTEAFF. CDR3 nucleotides: TGTGCCAGCAGCCACCTCCTATTCGAGGACACTGAAGCTTTCTTT.

To note about this clone: Other DNA sequences from this sample encode an identical CDR3 as well. V usage is TRBV7-2 and J usage is TRBJ1-1, with D perhaps TRBD1 (5 bases). Per germline, CDR1 SGHTA and CDR2 FQGNSA. V was pared by 5 bases and J by 2 bases, with 15 bases between. CDR3 length equals 15 residues. The CDR3 spells CASSLAGGLNTEAFF. In DNA, the CDR3 is TGTGCCAGCAGCCTGGCCGGGGGACTTAACACTGAAGCTTTCTTT.

V gene TRBV6-5 combines with J gene TRBJ2-7; 7 nucleotides agree with TRBD1. The CDR3 covers 14 residues. CDR1 MNHEY and CDR2 SVGAGI come from the germline V gene. With V trimmed by 6 bases and J by 2 bases, 7 bases remained unmatched. The CDR3 nucleotides read TGTGCCAGCAGACCGCTGGGGACAGCCTACGAGCAGTACTTC. It encodes CASRPLGTAYEQYF.

The chain uses TRBV27 and TRBJ2-3; no clear D. This CDR3 is built from 14 residues. V dropped 2 bases and J dropped 2 bases, with 8 bases sitting between them. Germline V gene sequence: CDR1 MNHEY, CDR2 SMNVEV (reference sequence). CDR3 nucleotide sequence: TGTGCCAGCAGTTTAGGCCATATCACAGATACGCAGTATTTT. Protein product: CASSLGHITDTQYF.

This clone was observed once. V and J are TRBV10-2 and TRBJ1-4; D is ambiguous. There are 11 residues in the CDR3. Germline-derived CDR1 and CDR2 are WSHSY and SAAADI. Trimming took 10 bases from V and 8 from J, leaving 11 bases between them. The chain's CDR3 is CATSTREKLFF. CDR3 DNA: TGCGCCACCTCGACGAGGGAAAAACTGTTTTTT.

V is TRBV30 and J is TRBJ1-1, with D possibly being TRBD1 (5 bases). The CDR3 consists of 14 residues. V shed 0 bases and J shed 3 bases, with 11 bases lying between them. The germline CDR1 and CDR2 sequences are GTSNPN and SVGIG (reference sequence). CDR3 nucleotide sequence: TGTGCCTGGAGTGTGGCGGGACCTTACACTGAAGCTTTCTTT. This sequence encodes CAWSVAGPYTEAFF.

The rearrangement joins TRBV5-1 to TRBJ1-1; the D is unclear. Trimming pared 0 bases from V and 0 bases from J, leaving 9 bases between. CDR3 size: 15 residues. Germline V gives CDR1 SGHRS, CDR2 YFSETQ. DNA of the CDR3: TGCGCCAGCAGCTTGGTTGTAGGGTTGAACACTGAAGCTTTCTTT. Residues: CASSLVVGLNTEAFF.

This clone was recorded a few times. At the DNA level, this CDR3 is encoded by other sequences in the same sample as well. This chain joins TRBV18 and TRBJ1-1; 9 bases line up with TRBD1. The ends lost 3 bases at V and 7 bases at J; junction bases unmatched: 3. The CDR3 totals 13 residues. Germline V CDR1 and CDR2: KGHSH, LQKENI. CDR3 protein: CASSPRTGDEAFF. DNA for the CDR3: TGTGCCAGCTCACCCAGGACAGGGGATGAAGCTTTCTTT.

The chain uses TRBV19 and TRBJ1-2; 8 nucleotides agree with TRBD1. The CDR3 length is 14 residues. From germline, CDR1 is LNHDA and CDR2 SQIVND (reference sequence). V lost 4 bases to trimming and J lost 6 bases; unmatched junction nucleotides: 7. Here the CDR3 reads CASSTHDRGHGYTF. The CDR3 DNA reads TGTGCCAGTAGTACCCACGACAGGGGTCATGGCTACACCTTC.

The J gene is TRBJ1-1, the V gene TRBV5-1, with a weak D call TRBD1 (5 bases). Deletions cut 6 bases from V and 0 bases from J, with 12 bases between. This CDR3 has 14 amino acids. Germline loops: CDR1 SGHRS, CDR2 YFSETQ. The DNA of the CDR3 is TGCGCCAGCAATTCCGGGACGGTGAACACTGAAGCTTTCTTT. Translating gives CASNSGTVNTEAFF.

On this clone itself: Other DNA sequences in the same sample also yield this CDR3. This chain's CDR3 is CASSQTGSNYGYTF. For the CDR3, the DNA is TGCGCCAGCAGCCAAACAGGGAGTAACTATGGCTACACCTTC. This sequence joins TRBV4-1 and TRBJ1-2, with TRBD1 as a possible D gene (6 bases). The CDR3 covers 14 residues. Per the germline V gene, CDR1 is MGHRA and CDR2 is YSYEKL. The germline V and J ends were trimmed by 2 bases and 1 base, with 8 bases remaining between them.

Turning to this clone: One end of the junction varies from germline; a read error may be responsible. This sequence joins TRBV10-3 and TRBJ2-7; 12 nucleotides agree with TRBD2. The CDR3 contains 15 residues. Germline loops: CDR1 ENHRY, CDR2 SYGVKD. The CDR3 region has the DNA TGTGCCATCAGTGGGGGACTAGCGGGCTCCCACGAGCAGTACTTC. It encodes CAISGGLAGSHEQYF.

The rearrangement links TRBV27 to TRBJ2-1; 11 nucleotides match TRBD2. The germline gives CDR1 MNHEY, CDR2 SMNVEV (reference sequence). CDR3 length: 19 amino acids. V lost 6 bases and J lost 8; bases outside the gene matches: 21. The CDR3 spells CASRPYEWQLAGDRHEQFF. CDR3 coding DNA: TGTGCCAGCAGACCCTATGAATGGCAACTAGCGGGAGATCGTCATGAGCAGTTCTTC.

A word on this clone: In the same sample, other DNA sequences code for this CDR3. The DNA of the CDR3 is TGTGCCAGTAGGGGGCTGGGCACTGAAGCTTTCTTT. Protein: CASRGLGTEAFF. J is TRBJ1-1 and V is TRBV6-5; the match to TRBD1 covers 7 bases. CDR1 and CDR2 from the germline V gene are MNHEY and SVGAGI. The V gene end was trimmed by 9 bases and the J gene end by 4 bases; junction bases not matched to a gene: 5. The CDR3 consists of 12 residues.

The count of this clone is one. The chain recombines TRBV5-1 with TRBJ2-7, with D perhaps matching TRBD2 (5 bases). Germline V gives CDR1 SGHRS, CDR2 YFSETQ. The CDR3 length is 13 residues. V was clipped by 2 bases and J by 7 bases, with 13 bases between them. The DNA of the CDR3 is TGCGCCAGCAGCTTAGGCCTCCCGGGGGAGCAGTACTTC. Translation: CASSLGLPGEQYF.

The chain couples TRBV15 to TRBJ2-1, with D hard to call. Trimming left V 0 bases short and J 9 bases short, with 18 bases between. The CDR3 contains 16 residues. Germline V gives CDR1 LNHNV, CDR2 YYDKDF (reference sequence). This CDR3 reads CATSRDGQSLPGEQFF. For the CDR3, the DNA is TGTGCCACCAGCAGAGATGGGCAATCTTTGCCCGGTGAGCAGTTCTTC.

Remarks on this clone: This sample includes further DNA sequences coding for the same CDR3. The chain links TRBV7-9 to TRBJ2-7; D possibly corresponds to TRBD1 (6 bases). The CDR3 runs to 12 residues. The V end was cut by 5 bases, the J end by 4 bases, with 9 bases between. The V gene's germline CDR1 is SEHNR and CDR2 FQNEAQ (reference sequence). As DNA, the CDR3 is TGTGCCAGCAGCACGACAGGTTACGAGCAGTACTTC. Amino acid sequence: CASSTTGYEQYF.

CDR3 sequence reads: CASKGTALDTQYF. The CDR3 DNA follows: TGTGCCAGCAAAGGGACAGCACTAGATACGCAGTATTTT. The gene calls are TRBV6-5 and TRBJ2-3, with 7 positions matching TRBD1. Germline assignment: CDR1 MNHEY and CDR2 SVGAGI. V dropped 7 bases and J dropped 5; count of bases not matched to a gene: 6. The CDR3 spans 13 residues.

V and J are TRBV5-1 and TRBJ2-1; D is perhaps TRBD1 or TRBD2 (5 bases each). The CDR3 is 13 amino acids. V dropped 3 bases and J dropped 5 bases, with 9 bases sitting between them. Germline assignment: CDR1 SGHRS and CDR2 YFSETQ. The CDR3 is CASSWDVDNEQFF. The CDR3 DNA sequence: TGCGCCAGCAGCTGGGACGTGGACAATGAGCAGTTCTTC. Looking up the rest from reference TRBV5-1 and TRBJ2-1 gives the full variable domain: KAGVTQTPRYLIKTRGQQVTLSCSPISGHRSVSWYQQTPGQGLQFLFEYFSETQRNKGNFPGRFSGRQFSNSRSEMNVSTLELGDSALYLCASSWDVDNEQFFGPGTRLTVL.